The 2 T cell receptor beta chains listed next were all sequenced from one sample in a study of cytomegalovirus exposure and HLA in healthy donors. In the PCR, 60 Vbeta and 13 Jbeta primers were used. Repertoires were generated with immunoSEQ multiplex PCR, while TCRdb's copy carries only in-frame clones and drops some. Of about 130,000 clones in the sample, roughly 78% are singletons; the top ten hold 3.5% to 4.5%. Sequenced material: PBMCs. Source of these receptors: a man aged 25 to 40 in good health and CMV-seronegative.

This clone was observed a single time. The V and J genes are TRBV2 and TRBJ1-2, with 10 bases aligning to TRBD1. Trimming removed 7 bases from V and 8 bases from J; junction bases left unmatched: 10. CDR3 size: 14 residues. From germline, CDR1 is SNHLY and CDR2 FYNNEI. This CDR3 reads CASTVDRGLRGYTF. The CDR3 DNA is TGTGCCAGCACCGTGGACAGGGGGTTAAGAGGCTACACCTTC.

The rearrangement joins TRBV6-5 to TRBJ1-2; TRBD1 matches at 8 bases. The CDR3 sequence is 11 residues long. Germline V gene sequence: CDR1 MNHEY, CDR2 SVGAGI. V gave up 9 bases and J gave up 6 bases; unmatched junction bases: 3. CDR3: CASQGAHGYTF. CDR3 sequence (DNA): TGTGCCAGTCAGGGGGCTCATGGCTACACCTTC.